These T cell receptor beta chains were read from a single sample in a study of blood T cell repertoires in COVID-19. TCRdb keeps only in-frame clones here, not all; method: immunoSEQ multiplex PCR. The sample has about 200,000 clones, around 89% seen once; the top ten hold roughly 6%. The sample was peripheral blood. These receptors were collected from a man between 40 and 49 years old with active or convalescent COVID-19. CDR3s include the opening cysteine and the closing phenylalanine or tryptophan. The order of the fields is V gene, D gene, J gene, clone size, CDR3 length, CDR3 DNA, CDR3 protein. A D gene is named only where the DNA matches it firmly. A row's size may be missing; if present it is once, few, many or a size class.

>TRBV5-1|TRBD1|TRBJ2-2|-|15
TGCGCCAGCAGCTTGAAAGGGGGCGAAACCGGGGAGCTGTTTTTT
CASSLKGGETGELFF
>TRBV10-3|TRBD2|TRBJ2-1|-|14
TGTGCCATGGCGGGCGGGAGTGCCTACAATGAGCAGTTCTTC
CAMAGGSAYNEQFF
>TRBV18|TRBD2|TRBJ2-7|-|19
TGTGCCAGCTCACCATTCTTGGCTAGCGGGGGGCCTTCGGCCTACGAGCAGTACTTC
CASSPFLASGGPSAYEQYF
>TRBV25-1|TRBD1|TRBJ1-4|few|18
TGTGCCAGCAGTGAGCGTCGAGCCGGGACAGGGGGCTTTGAAAAACTGTTTTTT
CASSERRAGTGGFEKLFF
>TRBV28|-|TRBJ2-1|once|15
TGTGCCAGCAGCAGGAGCGGTCACGAGTCGGATGAGCAGTTCTTC
CASSRSGHESDEQFF
>TRBV14|-|TRBJ2-2|-|15
TGTGCCAGCAGCCAAGGGGGGCTTCACACCGGGGAGCTGTTTTTT
CASSQGGLHTGELFF
>TRBV7-2|-|TRBJ2-3|-|18
TGTGCCAGCAGCTTGCGGTCCCTAGCGCCTTTGGGGTCCGATACGCAGTATTTT
CASSLRSLAPLGSDTQYF
>TRBV2|-|TRBJ2-7|-|13
TGTGCCAGCAGTTACACTAGCTCCTACGAGCAGTACTTC
CASSYTSSYEQYF
>TRBV23-1|-|TRBJ2-1|-|15
TGCGCCAGCAGTCAGGGGGCCCTCCAAGGGAATGAGCAGTTCTTC
CASSQGALQGNEQFF
>TRBV6-5|-|TRBJ1-3|once|15
TGTGCCAGCACCTTTGGGGGCCCGGGAGGAAACACCATATATTTT
CASTFGGPGGNTIYF
>TRBV7-2|TRBD1|TRBJ2-1|-|15
TGTGCCAGCAGCCCACGGCAGGGGGCCTACAATGAGCAGTTCTTC
CASSPRQGAYNEQFF
>TRBV7-9|-|TRBJ2-2|-|12
TGTGCCAGCAGCTTAGCCCCTCGGGAGCTGTTTTTT
CASSLAPRELFF
>TRBV3-1/TRBV3-2|-|TRBJ2-2|-|15
TGTGCCAGCAGCCAAGGTATCCGGGTTATCGGGGAGCTGTTTTTT
CASSQGIRVIGELFF
>TRBV4-1|-|TRBJ1-1|-|12
TGCGCCAGCAGCCCTGGCGGCACTGAAGCTTTCTTT
CASSPGGTEAFF
>TRBV6-1|TRBD1|TRBJ1-1|-|12
TGTGCCAGCAGTGAACGACAGGGGCAAGCTTTCTTT
CASSERQGQAFF
>TRBV5-1|TRBD1|TRBJ2-3|-|16
TGCGCCAGCAGCCCTGCCCGACAGGGAAGCACAGATACGCAGTATTTT
CASSPARQGSTDTQYF
>TRBV28|-|TRBJ2-7|-|14
TGTGCCAGCAGTTTAGGGGGACATCTCTACGAGCAGTACTTC
CASSLGGHLYEQYF
>TRBV5-4|-|TRBJ1-5|-|14
TGTGCCAGCAGCACGCAGGGGAGAAATCAGCCCCAGCATTTT
CASSTQGRNQPQHF
>TRBV21-1|-|TRBJ2-5|-|15
TGTGCCAGCAGCAAAGATTGGGGGCCGGAGGAGACCCAGTACTTC
CASSKDWGPEETQYF
>TRBV10-3|-|TRBJ2-3|-|16
TGTGCCATCAGTGAAGGGGCAGCTAGTAGCACAGATACGCAGTATTTT
CAISEGAASSTDTQYF
>TRBV5-1|TRBD1|TRBJ1-2|-|15
TGCGCCAGCAGCCCAACCGGGACAGGGGGCGCGCGGTACACCTTC
CASSPTGTGGARYTF
>TRBV19|-|TRBJ1-5|-|12
TGTGCCAGTAGTATAGGAGTGAAGCCCCAGCATTTT
CASSIGVKPQHF
>TRBV19|TRBD1|TRBJ1-1|few|13
TGTGCCAGTAGGCCCGACAGGGGGGATGAAGCTTTCTTT
CASRPDRGDEAFF
>TRBV28|-|TRBJ1-5|-|16
TGTGCCAGCAGATTCGGTGAGGCTTATAGCAATCAGCCCCAGCATTTT
CASRFGEAYSNQPQHF
>TRBV2|-|TRBJ2-1|-|14
TGTGCCAGCACTGATTGGGGGGCCTACAATGAGCAGTTCTTC
CASTDWGAYNEQFF
>TRBV5-1|-|TRBJ2-6|-|15
TGCGCCAGCAGCGATCCCTGGAGTGGGGCCAACGTCCTGACTTTC
CASSDPWSGANVLTF
>TRBV6-5|-|TRBJ1-1|-|13
TGTGCCAGCAGCCCCCTCGGGAACACTGAAGCTTTCTTT
CASSPLGNTEAFF
>TRBV5-4|TRBD2|TRBJ2-6|-|17
TGTGCCAGCAGCTCGGGGGGGCTACTCTCTGGGGCCAACGTCCTGACTTTC
CASSSGGLLSGANVLTF
>TRBV24-1|-|TRBJ2-3|-|14
TGTGCCACCAGTGAGGTAGGGGGTGGAGATACGCAGTATTTT
CATSEVGGGDTQYF
>TRBV19|TRBD2|TRBJ2-7|-|14
TGTGCCAGTAGTTCCGGGGGGACCTCCTACGAGCAGTACTTC
CASSSGGTSYEQYF
>TRBV24-1|-|TRBJ2-5|-|13
TGTGCCACCAGTGGCGGTTCCGGGGAGACCCAGTACTTC
CATSGGSGETQYF
>TRBV13|-|TRBJ1-1|-|16
TGTGCCAGCAGCACCACCTACAGGGAGATTAACACTGAAGCTTTCTTT
CASSTTYREINTEAFF
>TRBV12-3/TRBV12-4|-|TRBJ2-7|-|10
TGTGCCAGTGGAGACTACGAGCAGTACTTC
CASGDYEQYF
>TRBV10-1|TRBD1|TRBJ1-4|once|18
TGCGCCAGCAGTGAGTCGGGACAGGGGCTTTCGGCTAATGAAAAACTGTTTTTT
CASSESGQGLSANEKLFF
>TRBV19|-|TRBJ2-7|-|13
TGTGCCAGTATTAACACAGGGAGCTACGAGCAGTACTTC
CASINTGSYEQYF
>TRBV5-1|TRBD1|TRBJ1-3|-|19
TGCGCCAGCAGCTTGGTCGGTACAGGGGGAACTCCCTCTGGAAACACCATATATTTT
CASSLVGTGGTPSGNTIYF
>TRBV6-5|TRBD1|TRBJ1-2|-|15
TGTGCCAGCAGCCCCGGGACAGGGGTATTGAGAGGCTACACCTTC
CASSPGTGVLRGYTF
>TRBV29-1|TRBD1|TRBJ2-7|-|11
TGCAGCGGGGGACAGCCCTACGAGCAGTACTTC
CSGGQPYEQYF
>TRBV7-2|TRBD1|TRBJ1-5|-|15
TGTGCCAGCAGCCCCGGGACAGGGAGTAATCAGCCCCAGCATTTT
CASSPGTGSNQPQHF
>TRBV12-3/TRBV12-4|-|TRBJ1-4|few|13
TGTGCCAGCAGGCGGGACTCGGCTGAAAAACTGTTTTTT
CASRRDSAEKLFF
>TRBV30|-|TRBJ1-6|-|16
TGTGCCTGGAGTGTACCCCCGTGGCCCACCAATTCACCCCTCCACTTT
CAWSVPPWPTNSPLHF
>TRBV30|-|TRBJ2-3|-|13
TGTGCCTGGAGTGTACAGCGGGTTGATACGCAGTATTTT
CAWSVQRVDTQYF
>TRBV15|-|TRBJ1-1|-|14
TGTGCCACCAGCAGGCGGGGCGACTACACTGAAGCTTTCTTT
CATSRRGDYTEAFF
>TRBV5-1|TRBD1|TRBJ2-5|-|16
TGCGCCAGCAGCTTGACCGGGACAGAGAGACAAGAGACCCAGTACTTC
CASSLTGTERQETQYF
>TRBV14|-|TRBJ1-1|-|15
TGTGCCAGCAGCCAATTAGGGGTGGGTAACACTGAAGCTTTCTTT
CASSQLGVGNTEAFF
>TRBV5-1|TRBD1|TRBJ2-5|-|16
TGCGCCAGCAGCGTGGGGACGGGACAGGCGGCGGAGACCCAGTACTTC
CASSVGTGQAAETQYF
>TRBV4-3|TRBD1|TRBJ1-6|-|18
TGCGCCAGCAGCCAAGATGCACAGGGGGCCTTTGGGAATTCACCCCTCCACTTT
CASSQDAQGAFGNSPLHF
>TRBV7-9|-|TRBJ2-1|-|13
TGTGCCAGCAGCCCTGACAGATACAATGAGCAGTTCTTC
CASSPDRYNEQFF
>TRBV2|TRBD1|TRBJ2-4|-|13
TGTGCCAGCAGGGCTGGGACAGGAGGTGTTCAGTACTTC
CASRAGTGGVQYF
>TRBV18|-|TRBJ2-1|-|15
TGTGCCAGCTCACCACCGGCGGGGGCAAGCAATGAGCAGTTCTTC
CASSPPAGASNEQFF
>TRBV6-5|-|TRBJ1-1|-|13
TGTGCCAGCAGTTACAATTCCCGGACTGAAGCTTTCTTT
CASSYNSRTEAFF